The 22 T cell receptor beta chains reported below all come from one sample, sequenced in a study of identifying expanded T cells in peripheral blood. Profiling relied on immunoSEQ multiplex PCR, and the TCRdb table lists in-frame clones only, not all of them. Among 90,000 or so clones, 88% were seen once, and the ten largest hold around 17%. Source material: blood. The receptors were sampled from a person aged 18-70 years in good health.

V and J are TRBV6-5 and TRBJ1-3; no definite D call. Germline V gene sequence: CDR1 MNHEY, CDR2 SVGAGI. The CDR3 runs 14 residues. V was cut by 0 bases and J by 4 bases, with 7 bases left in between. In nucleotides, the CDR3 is TGTGCCAGCAGTTACTCCCGGGAGGGAAACACCATATATTTT. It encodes CASSYSREGNTIYF.

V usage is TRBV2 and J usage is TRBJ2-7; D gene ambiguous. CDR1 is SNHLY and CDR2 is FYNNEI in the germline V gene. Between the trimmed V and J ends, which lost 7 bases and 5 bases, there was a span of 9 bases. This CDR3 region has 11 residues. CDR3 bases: TGTGCCAGCAACCCACCCCACGAGCAGTACTTC. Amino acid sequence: CASNPPHEQYF. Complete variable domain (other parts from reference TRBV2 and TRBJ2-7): EPEVTQTPSHQVTQMGQEVILRCVPISNHLYFYWYRQILGQKVEFLVSFYNNEISEKSEIFDDQFSVERPDGSNFTLKIRSTKLEDSAMYFCASNPPHEQYFGPGTRLTVT.

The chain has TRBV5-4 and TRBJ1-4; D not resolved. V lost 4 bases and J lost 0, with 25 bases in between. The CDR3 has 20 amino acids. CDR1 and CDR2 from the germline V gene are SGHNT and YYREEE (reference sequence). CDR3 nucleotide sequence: TGTGCCAGCAGCCCGCCGACATGGCGGACCAACCTTGCAACTAATGAAAAACTGTTTTTT. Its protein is CASSPPTWRTNLATNEKLFF.

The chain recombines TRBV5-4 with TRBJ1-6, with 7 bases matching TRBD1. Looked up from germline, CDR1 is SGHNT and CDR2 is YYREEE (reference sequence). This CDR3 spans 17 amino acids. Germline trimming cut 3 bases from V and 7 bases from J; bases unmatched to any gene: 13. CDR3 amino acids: CASSSIKGANLNSPLHF. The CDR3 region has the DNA TGTGCCAGCAGCTCGATTAAGGGGGCGAATTTGAATTCACCCCTCCACTTT.

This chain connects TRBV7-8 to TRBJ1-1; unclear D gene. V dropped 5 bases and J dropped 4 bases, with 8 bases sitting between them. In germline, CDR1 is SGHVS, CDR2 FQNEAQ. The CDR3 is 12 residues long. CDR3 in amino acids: CASSPHTTEAFF. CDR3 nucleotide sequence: TGTGCCAGCAGCCCCCATACCACTGAAGCTTTCTTT.

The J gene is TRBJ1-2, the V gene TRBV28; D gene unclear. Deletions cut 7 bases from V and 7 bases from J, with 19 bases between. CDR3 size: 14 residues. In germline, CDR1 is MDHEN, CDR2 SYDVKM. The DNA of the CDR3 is TGTGCCAGCATCTCGCGAACAGACACCGTTGGCTACACCTTC. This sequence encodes CASISRTDTVGYTF.

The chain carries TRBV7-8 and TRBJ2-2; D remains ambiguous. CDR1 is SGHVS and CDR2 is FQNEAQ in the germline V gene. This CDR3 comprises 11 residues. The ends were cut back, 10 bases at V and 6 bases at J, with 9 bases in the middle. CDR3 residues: CANLLAGELFF. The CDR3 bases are TGTGCCAACTTGTTGGCCGGGGAGCTGTTTTTT.

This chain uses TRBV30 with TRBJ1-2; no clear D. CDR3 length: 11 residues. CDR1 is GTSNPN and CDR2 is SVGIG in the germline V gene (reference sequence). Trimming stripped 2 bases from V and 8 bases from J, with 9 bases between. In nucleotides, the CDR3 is TGTGCCTGGAGTATGGAGGGAGGCTACACCTTC. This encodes CAWSMEGGYTF.

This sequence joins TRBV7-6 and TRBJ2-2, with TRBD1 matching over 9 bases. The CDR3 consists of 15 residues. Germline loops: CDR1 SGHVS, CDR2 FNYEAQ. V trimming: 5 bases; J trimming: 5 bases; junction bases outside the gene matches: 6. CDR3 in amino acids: CASSPGTGITGELFF. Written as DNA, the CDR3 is TGTGCCAGCAGCCCAGGGACAGGGATAACCGGGGAGCTGTTTTTT.

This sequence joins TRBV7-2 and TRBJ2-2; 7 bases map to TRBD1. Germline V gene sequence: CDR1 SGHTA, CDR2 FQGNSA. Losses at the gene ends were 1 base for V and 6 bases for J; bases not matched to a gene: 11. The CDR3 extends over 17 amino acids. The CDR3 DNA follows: TGTGCCAGCAGCTTAGTCTGGACAGGTTCGATCGCCGGGGAGCTGTTTTTT. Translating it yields CASSLVWTGSIAGELFF.

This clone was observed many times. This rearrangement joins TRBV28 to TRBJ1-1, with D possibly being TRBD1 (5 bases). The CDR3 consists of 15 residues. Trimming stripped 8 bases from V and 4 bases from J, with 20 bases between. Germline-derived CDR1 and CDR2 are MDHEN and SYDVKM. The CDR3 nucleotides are TGTGCCAGCTCACCTGGGGGTGACACGGGCACTGAAGCTTTCTTT. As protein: CASSPGGDTGTEAFF.

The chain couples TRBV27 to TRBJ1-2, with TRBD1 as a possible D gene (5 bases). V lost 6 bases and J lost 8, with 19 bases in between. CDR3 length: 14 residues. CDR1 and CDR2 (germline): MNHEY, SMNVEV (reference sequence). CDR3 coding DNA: TGTGCCAGCAGAACCCGGGACCCCAATGGAGGCTACACCTTC. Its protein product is CASRTRDPNGGYTF.

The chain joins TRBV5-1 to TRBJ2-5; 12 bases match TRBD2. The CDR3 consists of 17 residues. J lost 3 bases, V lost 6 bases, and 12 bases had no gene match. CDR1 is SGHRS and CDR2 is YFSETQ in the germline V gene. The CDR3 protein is CASTPRVLAGGEETQYF. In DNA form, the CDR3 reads TGCGCCAGCACCCCGAGGGTACTAGCGGGGGGAGAAGAGACCCAGTACTTC. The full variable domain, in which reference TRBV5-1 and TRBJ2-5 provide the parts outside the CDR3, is KAGVTQTPRYLIKTRGQQVTLSCSPISGHRSVSWYQQTPGQGLQFLFEYFSETQRNKGNFPGRFSGRQFSNSRSEMNVSTLELGDSALYLCASTPRVLAGGEETQYFGPGTRLLVL.

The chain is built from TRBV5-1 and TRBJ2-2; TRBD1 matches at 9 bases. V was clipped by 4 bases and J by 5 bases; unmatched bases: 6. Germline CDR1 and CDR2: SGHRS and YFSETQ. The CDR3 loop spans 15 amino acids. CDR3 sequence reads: CASSLQGARTGELFF. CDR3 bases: TGCGCCAGCAGCCTACAGGGGGCAAGAACCGGGGAGCTGTTTTTT. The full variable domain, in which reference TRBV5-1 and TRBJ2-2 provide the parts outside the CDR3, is KAGVTQTPRYLIKTRGQQVTLSCSPISGHRSVSWYQQTPGQGLQFLFEYFSETQRNKGNFPGRFSGRQFSNSRSEMNVSTLELGDSALYLCASSLQGARTGELFFGEGSRLTVL.

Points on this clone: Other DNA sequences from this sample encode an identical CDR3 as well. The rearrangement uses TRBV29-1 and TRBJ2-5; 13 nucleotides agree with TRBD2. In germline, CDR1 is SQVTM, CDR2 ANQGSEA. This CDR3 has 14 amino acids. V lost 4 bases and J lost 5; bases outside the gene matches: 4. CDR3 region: CSVGTSGGVETQYF. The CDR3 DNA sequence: TGCAGCGTTGGAACTAGCGGGGGGGTGGAGACCCAGTACTTC.

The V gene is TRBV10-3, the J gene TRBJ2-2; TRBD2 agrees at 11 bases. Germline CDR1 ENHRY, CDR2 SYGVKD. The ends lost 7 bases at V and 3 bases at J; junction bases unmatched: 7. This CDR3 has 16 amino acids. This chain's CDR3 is CAITKGTSGYTGELFF. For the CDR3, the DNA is TGTGCCATCACAAAGGGGACTAGCGGATACACCGGGGAGCTGTTTTTT.

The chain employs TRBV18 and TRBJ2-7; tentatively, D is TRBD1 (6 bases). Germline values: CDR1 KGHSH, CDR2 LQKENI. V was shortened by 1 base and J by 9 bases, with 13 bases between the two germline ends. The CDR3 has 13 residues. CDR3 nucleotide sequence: TGTGCCAGCTCACCACGGGCAGGGGAAGGGCAGTACTTC. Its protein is CASSPRAGEGQYF.

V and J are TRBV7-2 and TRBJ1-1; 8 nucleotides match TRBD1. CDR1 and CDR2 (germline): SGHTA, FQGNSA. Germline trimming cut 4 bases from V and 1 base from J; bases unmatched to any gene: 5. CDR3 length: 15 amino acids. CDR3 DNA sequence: TGTGCCAGCAGCTCACCAGACAGGGGGAACACTGAAGCTTTCTTT. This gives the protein CASSSPDRGNTEAFF.

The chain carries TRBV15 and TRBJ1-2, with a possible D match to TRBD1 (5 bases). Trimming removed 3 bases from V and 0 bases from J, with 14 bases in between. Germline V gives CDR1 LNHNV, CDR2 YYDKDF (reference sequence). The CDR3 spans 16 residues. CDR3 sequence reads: CATSRIQGLANYGYTF. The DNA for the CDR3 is TGTGCCACCAGCAGGATCCAGGGTTTAGCTAACTATGGCTACACCTTC.

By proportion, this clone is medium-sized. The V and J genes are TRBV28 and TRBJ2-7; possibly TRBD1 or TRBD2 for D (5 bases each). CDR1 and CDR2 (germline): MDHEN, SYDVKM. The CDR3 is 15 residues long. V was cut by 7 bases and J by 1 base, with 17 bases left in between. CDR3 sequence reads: CASTPGTARSYEQYF. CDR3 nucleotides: TGTGCCAGCACCCCCGGGACGGCTCGATCCTACGAGCAGTACTTC.

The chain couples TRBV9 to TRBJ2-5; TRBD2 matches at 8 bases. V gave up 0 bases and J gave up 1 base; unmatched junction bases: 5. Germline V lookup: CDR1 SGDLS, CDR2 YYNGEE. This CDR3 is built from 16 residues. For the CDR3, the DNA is TGTGCCAGCAGCGTAGGAGGACGGGGGGGCCAAGAGACCCAGTACTTC. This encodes CASSVGGRGGQETQYF.

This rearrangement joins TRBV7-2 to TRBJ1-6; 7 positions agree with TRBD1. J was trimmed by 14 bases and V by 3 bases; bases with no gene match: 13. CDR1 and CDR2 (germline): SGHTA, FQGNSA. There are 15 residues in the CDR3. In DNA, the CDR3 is TGTGCCAGCAGCTTCGCAAGACAGGGATTTGCGGCCCTCCACTTT. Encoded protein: CASSFARQGFAALHF.